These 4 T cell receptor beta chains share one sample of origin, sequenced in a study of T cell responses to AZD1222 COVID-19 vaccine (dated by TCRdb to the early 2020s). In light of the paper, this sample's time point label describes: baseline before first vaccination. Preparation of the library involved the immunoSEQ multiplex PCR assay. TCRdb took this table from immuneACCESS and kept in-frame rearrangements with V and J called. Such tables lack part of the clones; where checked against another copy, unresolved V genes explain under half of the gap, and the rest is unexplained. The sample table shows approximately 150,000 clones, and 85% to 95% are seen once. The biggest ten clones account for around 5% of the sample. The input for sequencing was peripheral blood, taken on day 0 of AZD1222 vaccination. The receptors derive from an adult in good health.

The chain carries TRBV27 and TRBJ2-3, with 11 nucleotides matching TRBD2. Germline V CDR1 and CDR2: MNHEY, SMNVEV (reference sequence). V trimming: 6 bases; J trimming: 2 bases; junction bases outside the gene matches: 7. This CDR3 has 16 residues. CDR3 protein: CASRRSLAGVTDTQYF. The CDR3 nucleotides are TGTGCCAGCAGAAGATCACTAGCGGGAGTCACAGATACGCAGTATTTT.

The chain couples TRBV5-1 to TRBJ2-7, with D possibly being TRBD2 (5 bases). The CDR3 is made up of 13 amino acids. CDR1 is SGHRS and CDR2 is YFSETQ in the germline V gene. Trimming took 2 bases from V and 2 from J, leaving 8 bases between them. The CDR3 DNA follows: TGCGCCAGCAGCTTTGAGGGAACCTACGAGCAGTACTTC. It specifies CASSFEGTYEQYF.

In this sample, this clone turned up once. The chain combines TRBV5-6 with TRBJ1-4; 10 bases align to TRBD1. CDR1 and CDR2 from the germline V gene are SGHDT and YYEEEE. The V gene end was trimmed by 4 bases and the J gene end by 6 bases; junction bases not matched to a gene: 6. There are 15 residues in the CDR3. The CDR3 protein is CASSSSGTGDEKLFF. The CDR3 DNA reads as TGTGCCAGCAGCAGCTCCGGGACAGGGGATGAAAAACTGTTTTTT.

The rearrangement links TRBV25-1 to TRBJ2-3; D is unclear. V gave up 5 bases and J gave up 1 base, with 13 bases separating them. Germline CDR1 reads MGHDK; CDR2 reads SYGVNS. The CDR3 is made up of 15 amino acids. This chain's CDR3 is CASSPVRVGTDTQYF. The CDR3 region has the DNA TGTGCCAGCAGTCCAGTTAGAGTGGGCACAGATACGCAGTATTTT.